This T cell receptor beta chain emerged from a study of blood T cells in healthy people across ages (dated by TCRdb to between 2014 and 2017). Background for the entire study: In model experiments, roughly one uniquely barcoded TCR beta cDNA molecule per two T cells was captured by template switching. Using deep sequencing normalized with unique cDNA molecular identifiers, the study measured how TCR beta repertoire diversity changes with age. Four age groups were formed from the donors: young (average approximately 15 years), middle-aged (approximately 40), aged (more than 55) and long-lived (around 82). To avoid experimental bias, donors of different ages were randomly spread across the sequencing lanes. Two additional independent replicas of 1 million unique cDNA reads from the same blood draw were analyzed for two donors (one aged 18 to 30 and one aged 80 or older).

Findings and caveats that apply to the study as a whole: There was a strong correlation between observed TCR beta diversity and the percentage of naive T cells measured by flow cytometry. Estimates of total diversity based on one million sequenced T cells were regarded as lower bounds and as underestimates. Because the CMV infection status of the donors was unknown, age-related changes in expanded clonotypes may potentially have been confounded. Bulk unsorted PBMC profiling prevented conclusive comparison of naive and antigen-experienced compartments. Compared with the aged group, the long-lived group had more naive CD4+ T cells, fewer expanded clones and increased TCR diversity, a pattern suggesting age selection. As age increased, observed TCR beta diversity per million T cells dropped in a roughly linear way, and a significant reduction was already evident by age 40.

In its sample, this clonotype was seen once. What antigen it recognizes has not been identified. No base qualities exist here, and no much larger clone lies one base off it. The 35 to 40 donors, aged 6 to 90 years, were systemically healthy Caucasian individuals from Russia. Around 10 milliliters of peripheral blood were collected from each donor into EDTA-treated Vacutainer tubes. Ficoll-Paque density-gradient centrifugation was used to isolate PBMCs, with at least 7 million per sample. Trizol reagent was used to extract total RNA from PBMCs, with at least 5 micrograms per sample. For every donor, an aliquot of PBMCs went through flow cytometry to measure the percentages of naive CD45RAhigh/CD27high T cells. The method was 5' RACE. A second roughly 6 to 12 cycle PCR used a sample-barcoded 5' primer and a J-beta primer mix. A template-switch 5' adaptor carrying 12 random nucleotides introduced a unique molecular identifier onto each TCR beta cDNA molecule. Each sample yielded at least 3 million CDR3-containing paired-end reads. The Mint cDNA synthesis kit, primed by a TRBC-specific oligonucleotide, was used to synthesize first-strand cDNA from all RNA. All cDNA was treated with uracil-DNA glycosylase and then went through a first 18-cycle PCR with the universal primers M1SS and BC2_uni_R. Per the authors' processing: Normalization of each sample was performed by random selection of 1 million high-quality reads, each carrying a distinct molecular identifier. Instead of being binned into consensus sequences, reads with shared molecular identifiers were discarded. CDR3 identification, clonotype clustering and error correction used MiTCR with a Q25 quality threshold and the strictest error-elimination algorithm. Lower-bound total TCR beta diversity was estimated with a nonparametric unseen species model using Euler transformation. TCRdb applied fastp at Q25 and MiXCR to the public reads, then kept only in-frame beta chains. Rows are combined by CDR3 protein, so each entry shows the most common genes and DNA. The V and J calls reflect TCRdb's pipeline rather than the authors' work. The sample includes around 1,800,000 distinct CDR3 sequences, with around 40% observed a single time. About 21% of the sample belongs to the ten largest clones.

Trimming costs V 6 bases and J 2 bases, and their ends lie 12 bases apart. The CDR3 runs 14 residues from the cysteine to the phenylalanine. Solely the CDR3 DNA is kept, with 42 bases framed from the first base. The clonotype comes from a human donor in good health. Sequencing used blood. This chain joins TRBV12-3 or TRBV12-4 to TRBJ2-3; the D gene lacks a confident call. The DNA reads TGTGCCAGCAGGGTACAGATACACACAGATACGCAGTATTTT. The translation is CASRVQIHTDTQYF.